The sequence of this TCR beta chain was determined in a study of T cells after posttransplantation cyclophosphamide. Whole-study findings and limits: Later post-transplant blood repertoires were often dominated by donor CD8+ memory clones. TRB clonality was highly associated with recipient CMV seropositivity and reactivation. Tissue-infiltrating T cells from skin or gut overlapped little with blood T cells.

At least ten counts were recorded for this clone. Its cognate antigen is unknown. Here immunoSEQ multiplex PCR was the method, and the copy in TCRdb shows in-frame clones only, minus some. The data show tens of thousands of clones, with none appearing a single time. Germline-derived CDR1 and CDR2 are SGHVS and FQNEAQ. Between the trimmed V and J ends, which lost 10 bases and 7 bases, there was a span of 14 bases. The CDR3 runs 12 residues. Peripheral blood was collected from the related graft donor on the marrow donation day. This TCR was recovered from a man aged 50-60 years in good health, CMV-negative, and a related stem cell transplant donor. Sequencing input: PBMCs. The chain joins TRBV7-8 to TRBJ1-3; perhaps TRBD1 as D (5 bases). CDR3 amino acids: CATPDPGNTIYF. CDR3 nucleotides: TGTGCCACTCCTGACCCAGGGAACACCATATATTTT.